Reported below is one T cell receptor beta chain. V lost 5 bases to trimming and J lost 1 base, with 14 bases between them. The CDR3 length is 15 residues. Germline loops: CDR1 SGHTA, CDR2 FQGTGA. The table came from immunoSEQ multiplex PCR; TCRdb's copy has only in-frame clones and leaves some out. Among approximately 100,000 clones listed, roughly 95% were seen once. This record belongs to a study of technical replicates of blood from several donors. The chain couples TRBV7-3 to TRBJ1-1; D is possibly TRBD1 (6 bases). The source is a human donor in good health. Sample: T cells isolated from PBMCs. The DNA of the CDR3 is TGTGCCAGCAGCCCCACAGGGTCAACGAACACTGAAGCTTTCTTT. Protein sequence: CASSPTGSTNTEAFF.